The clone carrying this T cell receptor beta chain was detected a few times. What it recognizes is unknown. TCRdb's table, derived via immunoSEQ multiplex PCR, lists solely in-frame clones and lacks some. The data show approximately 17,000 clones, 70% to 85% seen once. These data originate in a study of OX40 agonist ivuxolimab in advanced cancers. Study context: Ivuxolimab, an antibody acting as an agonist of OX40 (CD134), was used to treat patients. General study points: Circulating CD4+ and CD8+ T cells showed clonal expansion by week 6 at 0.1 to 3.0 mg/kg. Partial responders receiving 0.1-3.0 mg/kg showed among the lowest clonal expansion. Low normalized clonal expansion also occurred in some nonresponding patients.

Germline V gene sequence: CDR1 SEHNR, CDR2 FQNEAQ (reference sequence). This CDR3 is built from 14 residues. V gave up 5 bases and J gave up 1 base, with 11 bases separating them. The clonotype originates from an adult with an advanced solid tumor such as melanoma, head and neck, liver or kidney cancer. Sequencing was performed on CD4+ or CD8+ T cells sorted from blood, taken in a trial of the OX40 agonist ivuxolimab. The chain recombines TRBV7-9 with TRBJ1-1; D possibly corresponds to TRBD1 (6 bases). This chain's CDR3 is CASSPGTPNTEAFF. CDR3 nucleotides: TGTGCCAGCAGCCCCGGGACACCGAACACTGAAGCTTTCTTT.